This T cell receptor beta chain was sequenced during a study of graft-versus-host responses after intestinal transplantation. Turning to this clone: Its target is unknown.

Study-wide results and limits: Among circulating GvH clones, peak levels were associated with early post-transplant declines in HvG clones.

Clones were read by immunoSEQ multiplex PCR, and TCRdb kept only the in-frame ones, dropping some. The sample yields more than 95,000 clones, around nine tenths seen once. V was pared by 0 bases and J by 4 bases, with 18 bases of the junction left unmatched. This CDR3 contains 21 residues. Germline CDR1 and CDR2: MRHNA and SNTAGT. The material sequenced was unstimulated CD4+ T cells sorted from spleen or lymph node cells, taken before intestinal transplant. This clonotype originated in a human donor who received an intestinal transplant. The chain combines TRBV6-4 with TRBJ2-3; 11 nucleotides agree with TRBD2. CDR3 sequence reads: CASSDSLWELELAGVPDTQYF. For the CDR3, the DNA is TGTGCCAGCAGTGACTCTCTGTGGGAGCTTGAACTAGCGGGAGTCCCAGATACGCAGTATTTT.